The rows below give T cell receptor beta chains drawn from one sample of a study of spatial heterogeneity in lung cancer. Using its own MiXCR run on the 5' RACE reads, TCRdb lists one record per CDR3 protein. The sample yields tens of thousands of distinct CDR3 sequences, less than 15% seen once. This specimen consisted of PBMCs, obtained at surgery. All receptors come from a male donor with early-stage non-small cell lung cancer. Both conserved end residues are part of each CDR3. A D gene is named only where the DNA matches it firmly. The size field is filled for only some rows; it gives once, few, many or a size class.

CDR3 protein: CASSGGEIETQYF
CDR3 DNA: TGTGCCAGCAGTGGGGGGGAAATAGAGACCCAGTACTTC
V gene: TRBV27
D gene: TRBD2
clone size: NA
J gene: TRBJ2-5

CDR3 protein: CASSLAPSASYEQYF
CDR3 DNA: TGTGCCAGCAGTTTAGCCCCTAGCGCTTCATACGAGCAGTACTTC
V gene: TRBV12-3/TRBV12-4
D gene: NA
clone size: few
J gene: TRBJ2-7

CDR3 protein: CASSAEPGNTIYF
CDR3 DNA: TGCGCCAGCAGCGCGGAACCTGGAAACACCATATATTTT
V gene: TRBV5-1
D gene: NA
clone size: few
J gene: TRBJ1-3

CDR3 protein: CASSLRLAGPYEQYF
CDR3 DNA: TGTGCCAGCAGCCTAAGACTAGCGGGGCCCTACGAGCAGTACTTC
V gene: TRBV7-2
D gene: TRBD2
clone size: NA
J gene: TRBJ2-7

CDR3 protein: CAWSRDGGNQPQHF
CDR3 DNA: TGTGCCTGGAGCAGGGACGGGGGCAATCAGCCCCAGCATTTT
V gene: TRBV30
D gene: NA
clone size: few
J gene: TRBJ1-5

CDR3 protein: CSAWGERNQPQHF
CDR3 DNA: TGCAGTGCTTGGGGAGAACGCAATCAGCCCCAGCATTTT
V gene: TRBV20-1
D gene: NA
clone size: NA
J gene: TRBJ1-5

CDR3 protein: CASSLMGVKDTQYF
CDR3 DNA: TGTGCCAGCAGCTTAATGGGGGTTAAAGATACGCAGTATTTT
V gene: TRBV7-9
D gene: NA
clone size: few
J gene: TRBJ2-3

CDR3 protein: CSARVLRVGMNTEAFF
CDR3 DNA: TGCAGTGCTAGAGTTCTTAGGGTAGGGATGAACACTGAAGCTTTCTTT
V gene: TRBV20-1
D gene: NA
clone size: few
J gene: TRBJ1-1

CDR3 protein: CAWSRLGSSYEQYF
CDR3 DNA: TGTGCCTGGAGTCGACTAGGGTCCTCCTACGAGCAGTACTTC
V gene: TRBV30
D gene: NA
clone size: many
J gene: TRBJ2-7

CDR3 protein: CSARDPLSGNTGELFF
CDR3 DNA: TGCAGTGCTAGAGATCCCTTAAGCGGGAACACCGGGGAGCTGTTTTTT
V gene: TRBV20-1
D gene: NA
clone size: NA
J gene: TRBJ2-2

CDR3 protein: CASRQTGGGEKLFF
CDR3 DNA: TGCGCCAGCAGGCAGACAGGGGGCGGTGAAAAACTGTTTTTT
V gene: TRBV5-1
D gene: TRBD1
clone size: many
J gene: TRBJ1-4

CDR3 protein: CASSLSQGTEAFF
CDR3 DNA: TGTGCCAGCAGTTTATCCCAGGGTACTGAAGCTTTCTTT
V gene: TRBV12-3/TRBV12-4
D gene: NA
clone size: few
J gene: TRBJ1-1

CDR3 protein: CASSPKGPIFQFF
CDR3 DNA: TGTGCCAGCAGCCCGAAGGGGCCTATCTTTCAGTTCTTC
V gene: TRBV7-9
D gene: NA
clone size: NA
J gene: TRBJ2-1

CDR3 protein: CASSPESGTQYF
CDR3 DNA: TGTGCCAGCAGCCCAGAGAGCGGTACGCAGTATTTT
V gene: TRBV3-1
D gene: NA
clone size: NA
J gene: TRBJ2-3

CDR3 protein: CASSVGQGSGELFF
CDR3 DNA: TGTGCCAGCAGCGTAGGCCAAGGGTCCGGGGAGCTGTTTTTT
V gene: TRBV9
D gene: NA
clone size: NA
J gene: TRBJ2-2

CDR3 protein: CASSPTSAVGELFF
CDR3 DNA: TGTGCCAGCAGTCCAACTAGCGCGGTCGGGGAGCTGTTTTTT
V gene: TRBV7-9
D gene: TRBD2
clone size: few
J gene: TRBJ2-2

CDR3 protein: CASSSEGETQYF
CDR3 DNA: TGTGCCAGCAGCTCGGAGGGAGAGACCCAGTACTTC
V gene: TRBV7-9
D gene: NA
clone size: many
J gene: TRBJ2-5

CDR3 protein: CASSFRAGRTEAFF
CDR3 DNA: TGTGCCAGCAGCTTTCGGGCAGGGCGAACTGAAGCTTTCTTT
V gene: TRBV11-2
D gene: NA
clone size: NA
J gene: TRBJ1-1

CDR3 protein: CSARPSGHSTDTQYF
CDR3 DNA: TGCAGTGCTAGACCCAGCGGGCATAGCACAGATACGCAGTATTTT
V gene: TRBV20-1
D gene: NA
clone size: few
J gene: TRBJ2-3

CDR3 protein: CASSLNRGGVTTGELFF
CDR3 DNA: TGTGCCAGCAGCCTCAATCGGGGAGGGGTAACCACCGGGGAGCTGTTTTTT
V gene: TRBV7-2
D gene: TRBD2
clone size: NA
J gene: TRBJ2-2

CDR3 protein: CASSLPVTEAFF
CDR3 DNA: TGTGCCAGCAGTTTGCCGGTCACTGAAGCTTTCTTT
V gene: TRBV28
D gene: NA
clone size: NA
J gene: TRBJ1-1

CDR3 protein: CSARRGTSGRAVNEQFF
CDR3 DNA: TGCAGTGCTAGAAGGGGGACTAGCGGGAGGGCCGTGAATGAGCAGTTCTTC
V gene: TRBV20-1
D gene: TRBD2
clone size: NA
J gene: TRBJ2-1

CDR3 protein: CASTKTSGRTNTGELFF
CDR3 DNA: TGTGCCAGCACCAAGACTAGCGGGAGGACGAACACCGGGGAGCTGTTTTTT
V gene: TRBV6-1
D gene: TRBD2
clone size: NA
J gene: TRBJ2-2

CDR3 protein: CASSLSTLSNYGYTF
CDR3 DNA: TGTGCCAGCAGCCTATCGACACTGTCTAACTATGGCTACACCTTC
V gene: TRBV3-1
D gene: NA
clone size: once
J gene: TRBJ1-2

CDR3 protein: CASSQVGTGSNEQFF
CDR3 DNA: TGCGCCAGCAGCCAAGTTGGGACAGGTAGCAATGAGCAGTTCTTC
V gene: TRBV4-1
D gene: TRBD1
clone size: few
J gene: TRBJ2-1

CDR3 protein: CASSPTSDTEAFF
CDR3 DNA: TGTGCCAGCAGCCCAACTTCGGACACTGAAGCTTTCTTT
V gene: TRBV7-3
D gene: NA
clone size: NA
J gene: TRBJ1-1

CDR3 protein: CASSLGDSGNTIYF
CDR3 DNA: TGCGCCAGCAGCTTGGGGGACTCTGGAAACACCATATATTTT
V gene: TRBV5-1
D gene: NA
clone size: NA
J gene: TRBJ1-3

CDR3 protein: CASSRQGLGEQYF
CDR3 DNA: TGTGCCAGCAGCCGACAGGGTCTGGGCGAGCAGTACTTC
V gene: TRBV3-1
D gene: TRBD1
clone size: many
J gene: TRBJ2-7

CDR3 protein: CASSATGAKSYEQYF
CDR3 DNA: TGTGCCAGCAGCGCGACGGGAGCAAAATCCTACGAGCAGTACTTC
V gene: TRBV5-4
D gene: NA
clone size: few
J gene: TRBJ2-7

CDR3 protein: CASSAPGGNEKLFF
CDR3 DNA: TGTGCCAGCAGTGCCCCAGGGGGTAATGAAAAACTGTTTTTT
V gene: TRBV28
D gene: TRBD1
clone size: NA
J gene: TRBJ1-4

CDR3 protein: CASSAPSYEQYF
CDR3 DNA: TGCGCCAGCAGTGCCCCCTCTTACGAGCAGTACTTC
V gene: TRBV23-1
D gene: NA
clone size: few
J gene: TRBJ2-7

CDR3 protein: CASSLDGNQPQHF
CDR3 DNA: TGCGCCAGCAGCTTGGACGGCAATCAGCCCCAGCATTTT
V gene: TRBV5-1
D gene: NA
clone size: many
J gene: TRBJ1-5

CDR3 protein: CASSLGTGKLFF
CDR3 DNA: TGTGCCAGCAGCTTAGGGACGGGAAAACTGTTTTTT
V gene: TRBV7-8
D gene: NA
clone size: NA
J gene: TRBJ1-4

CDR3 protein: CSARDLRNNQPQHF
CDR3 DNA: TGCAGTGCTAGAGATCTGCGCAACAATCAGCCCCAGCATTTT
V gene: TRBV20-1
D gene: NA
clone size: few
J gene: TRBJ1-5

CDR3 protein: CSVVGGLYEQYF
CDR3 DNA: TGCAGCGTTGTAGGGGGGCTCTACGAGCAGTACTTC
V gene: TRBV29-1
D gene: NA
clone size: many
J gene: TRBJ2-7

CDR3 protein: CASSFDRAAGTGELFF
CDR3 DNA: TGTGCCAGCAGCTTCGACCGGGCCGCCGGCACCGGGGAGCTGTTTTTT
V gene: TRBV7-2
D gene: NA
clone size: NA
J gene: TRBJ2-2

CDR3 protein: CATSRGAGVFSGANVLTF
CDR3 DNA: TGTGCCACCAGCAGAGGGGCAGGGGTCTTCTCTGGGGCCAACGTCCTGACTTTC
V gene: TRBV15
D gene: NA
clone size: NA
J gene: TRBJ2-6

CDR3 protein: CASSRYGQGGTEAFF
CDR3 DNA: TGTGCCAGCAGTCGCTACGGACAGGGTGGAACTGAAGCTTTCTTT
V gene: TRBV27
D gene: TRBD1
clone size: few
J gene: TRBJ1-1

CDR3 protein: CASSSTGHRGGNTIYF
CDR3 DNA: TGTGCCAGCAGTTCTACCGGACATCGGGGTGGAAACACCATATATTTT
V gene: TRBV12-3/TRBV12-4
D gene: NA
clone size: few
J gene: TRBJ1-3

CDR3 protein: CASSQDAGDYGYTF
CDR3 DNA: TGCGCCAGCAGCCAAGATGCCGGGGACTATGGCTACACCTTC
V gene: TRBV4-3
D gene: NA
clone size: few
J gene: TRBJ1-2

CDR3 protein: CAISEGTGPYNEQFF
CDR3 DNA: TGTGCCATCAGTGAAGGGACAGGGCCCTACAATGAGCAGTTCTTC
V gene: TRBV10-3
D gene: TRBD1
clone size: many
J gene: TRBJ2-1

CDR3 protein: CASSVDPGARNTEAFF
CDR3 DNA: TGTGCCAGCAGCGTGGATCCAGGGGCTAGGAACACTGAAGCTTTCTTT
V gene: TRBV9
D gene: NA
clone size: many
J gene: TRBJ1-1

CDR3 protein: CASSYRGPAFF
CDR3 DNA: TGTGCCAGCAGTTACAGGGGGCCAGCTTTCTTT
V gene: TRBV6-2/TRBV6-3
D gene: TRBD1
clone size: NA
J gene: TRBJ1-1

CDR3 protein: CASSLVGTAKNILYF
CDR3 DNA: TGTGCCAGCAGCTTAGTCGGCACCGCCAAAAACATTCTGTACTTC
V gene: TRBV7-9
D gene: NA
clone size: NA
J gene: TRBJ2-4

CDR3 protein: CASSQGIGVLYNEQFF
CDR3 DNA: TGCGCCAGCAGCCAAGGTATCGGGGTACTGTACAATGAGCAGTTCTTC
V gene: TRBV4-3
D gene: NA
clone size: NA
J gene: TRBJ2-1

CDR3 protein: CAISAGQPWVKLFF
CDR3 DNA: TGTGCCATCAGTGCCGGACAGCCTTGGGTTAAACTGTTTTTT
V gene: TRBV10-3
D gene: NA
clone size: few
J gene: TRBJ1-4

CDR3 protein: CASSYAGTGGSGANVLTF
CDR3 DNA: TGTGCCAGCAGTTACGCCGGGACAGGGGGCTCTGGGGCCAACGTCCTGACTTTC
V gene: TRBV6-6
D gene: TRBD1
clone size: few
J gene: TRBJ2-6

CDR3 protein: CASSRLDSLQETQYF
CDR3 DNA: TGTGCCAGCTCACGTTTGGACAGCTTACAAGAGACCCAGTACTTC
V gene: TRBV18
D gene: NA
clone size: NA
J gene: TRBJ2-5

CDR3 protein: CSARGQVNTEAFF
CDR3 DNA: TGCAGTGCTAGAGGGCAGGTAAACACTGAAGCTTTCTTT
V gene: TRBV20-1
D gene: NA
clone size: NA
J gene: TRBJ1-1